The rows below give T cell receptor beta chains drawn from one sample of a study of T cell responses to AZD1222 COVID-19 vaccine. The method was immunoSEQ multiplex PCR; TCRdb's version includes in-frame clones alone and lacks a portion of them. Seen here are fewer than 150,000 clones, 70% to 90% observed once, and the top ten hold approximately 3.5%. The sequenced sample was peripheral blood, obtained on day 0 of AZD1222 vaccination. These receptor sequences come from an adult in good health. Both conserved end residues are part of each CDR3. Fields, in order: J gene, clone size, V gene, D gene, CDR3 protein, CDR3 DNA. The D gene is left open where the match is weak. For some rows the clone size is stated as once, few or many, or as a class when expanded; others skip it.

>TRBJ1-1|few|TRBV6-4|NA
CASTTTGGRFIF
TGTGCCAGCACCACGACCGGGGGACGTTTTATCTTT
>TRBJ2-1|NA|TRBV9|NA
CASSVGVLNEQFF
TGTGCCAGCAGCGTGGGAGTTCTCAATGAGCAGTTCTTC
>TRBJ2-2|NA|TRBV5-4|NA
CASSLKGNTGELFF
TGTGCCAGCAGCTTGAAAGGGAACACCGGGGAGCTGTTTTTT
>TRBJ2-1|NA|TRBV11-3|TRBD2
CASSSARGDEQFF
TGTGCCAGCAGCTCCGCCCGGGGGGATGAGCAGTTCTTC
>TRBJ2-5|NA|TRBV28|NA
CASSQYGTPQETQYF
TGTGCCAGCAGTCAATACGGGACTCCCCAAGAGACCCAGTACTTC
>TRBJ1-1|NA|TRBV5-4|TRBD1
CASSRTGNTEAFF
TGTGCCAGCAGCCGGACAGGGAACACTGAAGCTTTCTTT
>TRBJ1-1|NA|TRBV6-4|TRBD1
CASSETGRGLGAFF
TGTGCCAGCAGCGAAACCGGCAGGGGGCTTGGAGCTTTCTTT
>TRBJ2-1|NA|TRBV4-2|NA
CASSSSPLYNEQFF
TGTGCCAGCAGCTCTAGTCCCCTCTACAATGAGCAGTTCTTC
>TRBJ1-5|NA|TRBV6-6|NA
CASSYGVGNQPQHF
TGTGCCAGCAGTTACGGGGTGGGCAATCAGCCCCAGCATTTT
>TRBJ1-1|NA|TRBV30|NA
CAWMLQLNTEAFF
TGTGCCTGGATGTTACAACTGAACACTGAAGCTTTCTTT
>TRBJ2-1|NA|TRBV4-2|NA
CASSPPASWGQFF
TGTGCCAGCAGCCCGCCGGCTTCCTGGGGGCAGTTCTTC
>TRBJ2-1|NA|TRBV14|TRBD2
CASSVSGRGNEQFF
TGTGCCAGCAGTGTGAGCGGGAGGGGAAATGAGCAGTTCTTC
>TRBJ2-7|few|TRBV4-2|NA
CASSQVDSNEQYF
TGTGCCAGCAGCCAAGTGGACTCCAACGAGCAGTACTTC
>TRBJ1-5|once|TRBV7-2|NA
CASSRLDRPNQPQHF
TGTGCCAGCAGCAGACTGGACAGACCCAATCAGCCCCAGCATTTT
>TRBJ1-6|NA|TRBV27|NA
CASSFRGSPLHF
TGTGCCAGCAGTTTCAGGGGTTCACCCCTCCACTTT
>TRBJ2-1|NA|TRBV5-5|TRBD2
CASSEGLAVPYNEQFF
TGTGCCAGCAGCGAGGGACTAGCGGTACCCTACAATGAGCAGTTCTTC
>TRBJ2-1|NA|TRBV19|NA
CASDLNGGEQFF
TGTGCCAGCGATTTAAATGGTGGTGAGCAGTTCTTC
>TRBJ1-1|NA|TRBV30|NA
CAWSELRRSGTEAFF
TGTGCCTGGAGTGAATTGAGGAGGTCCGGCACTGAAGCTTTCTTT
>TRBJ1-6|NA|TRBV5-4|TRBD1
CASSSGQGNSPLHF
TGTGCCAGCAGCTCCGGACAGGGTAATTCACCCCTCCACTTT
>TRBJ1-4|NA|TRBV30|NA
CALVMGRGRGLDEKLFF
TGTGCCCTGGTCATGGGGCGCGGGAGGGGTCTGGATGAAAAACTGTTTTTT
>TRBJ2-7|few|TRBV6-1|NA
CASSERGPNMWQYF
TGTGCCAGCAGTGAACGGGGGCCCAATATGTGGCAGTACTTC
>TRBJ2-7|NA|TRBV30|NA
CAWSVRGNIFYEQYF
TGTGCCTGGAGTGTACGGGGGAATATCTTCTACGAGCAGTACTTC
>TRBJ2-1|NA|TRBV24-1|TRBD1
CATSDQTGGLGNEQFF
TGTGCCACCAGTGATCAGACAGGGGGGTTAGGCAATGAGCAGTTCTTC
>TRBJ2-1|NA|TRBV7-9|NA
CASSPPGGSYNEQFF
TGTGCCAGCAGCCCCCCAGGGGGGTCCTACAATGAGCAGTTCTTC
>TRBJ2-2|NA|TRBV7-2|NA
CASSPQSPGLSGELFF
TGTGCCAGCAGCCCACAAAGTCCAGGGTTGAGCGGGGAGCTGTTTTTT
>TRBJ1-2|NA|TRBV30|NA
CAWSASRGRYGYTF
TGTGCCTGGAGTGCCTCCCGGGGACGGTATGGCTACACCTTC
>TRBJ2-7|once|TRBV15|TRBD2
CATSAGVSYEQYF
TGTGCCACCTCAGCGGGGGTGTCCTACGAGCAGTACTTC
>TRBJ1-5|NA|TRBV30|NA
CAWSGGANQPQHF
TGTGCCTGGAGTGGGGGGGCGAATCAGCCCCAGCATTTT
>TRBJ1-4|NA|TRBV30|TRBD1
CAWSHPGQGNEKLFF
TGTGCCTGGTCCCACCCGGGACAGGGGAATGAAAAACTGTTTTTT
>TRBJ1-1|NA|TRBV7-2|NA
CASSSQGDTEAFF
TGTGCCAGCAGCTCCCAGGGCGACACTGAAGCTTTCTTT
>TRBJ1-1|NA|TRBV14|NA
CASSLGFTEAFF
TGTGCCAGCAGCCTAGGTTTCACTGAAGCTTTCTTT
>TRBJ1-3|NA|TRBV27|NA
CASSFRGSGNTIYF
TGTGCCAGCAGTTTTCGGGGAAGCGGAAACACCATATATTTT
>TRBJ1-6|NA|TRBV7-6|NA
CASSLTYPGGTLHF
TGTGCCAGCAGCTTAACCTATCCGGGAGGTACCCTCCACTTT
>TRBJ1-1|NA|TRBV5-4|NA
CASSKGTEAFF
TGTGCCAGCAGCAAGGGTACTGAAGCTTTCTTT
>TRBJ2-7|NA|TRBV6-2/TRBV6-3|TRBD1
CASSYSQGAREQYF
TGTGCCAGCAGTTACTCGCAGGGGGCGAGGGAGCAGTACTTC
>TRBJ2-5|NA|TRBV27|TRBD2
CASSLISGRTRETQYF
TGTGCCAGCAGTTTGATTAGCGGGAGAACCAGGGAGACCCAGTACTTC
>TRBJ1-1|NA|TRBV30|TRBD1
CAWSVRTGGEAFF
TGTGCCTGGAGTGTACGGACAGGGGGTGAAGCTTTCTTT
>TRBJ2-7|NA|TRBV15|NA
CATRSQLAYEQYF
TGTGCCACCAGGTCACAGTTGGCCTACGAGCAGTACTTC
>TRBJ2-2|once|TRBV29-1|NA
CSVGRLRDAGELFF
TGCAGCGTTGGACGACTGCGGGACGCCGGGGAGCTGTTTTTT
>TRBJ2-2|NA|TRBV7-2|NA
CASSNKSPNTGELFF
TGTGCCAGCAGCAATAAATCTCCGAACACCGGGGAGCTGTTTTTT
>TRBJ2-1|once|TRBV9|NA
CASSVVDSANNEQFF
TGTGCCAGCAGCGTAGTTGATAGCGCGAACAATGAGCAGTTCTTC
>TRBJ1-4|NA|TRBV4-3|NA
CASSQGPRIDDEKLFF
TGCGCCAGCAGCCAAGGGCCCCGGATAGATGATGAAAAACTGTTTTTT
>TRBJ1-5|NA|TRBV28|TRBD1
CASSWGQGRDQPQHF
TGTGCCAGCAGCTGGGGACAGGGGAGGGATCAGCCCCAGCATTTT
>TRBJ1-5|NA|TRBV15|NA
CATSRDSGGGLSLQPQHF
TGTGCCACCAGCAGAGATAGTGGGGGAGGGTTGAGCTTGCAGCCCCAGCATTTT
>TRBJ1-2|once|TRBV10-3|NA
CAISETREGYTF
TGTGCCATCAGTGAGACCAGAGAAGGCTACACCTTC
>TRBJ1-6|NA|TRBV7-6|TRBD1
CASSSGQGVNSPLHF
TGTGCCAGCAGCTCCGGACAGGGGGTGAATTCACCCCTCCACTTT
>TRBJ2-2|NA|TRBV10-3|TRBD1
CAISGDRGATTGELFF
TGTGCCATCAGTGGGGACAGGGGTGCTACCACCGGGGAGCTGTTTTTT
>TRBJ2-5|NA|TRBV12-3/TRBV12-4|NA
CASSPGRSETQYF
TGTGCCAGCAGCCCGGGAAGATCGGAGACCCAGTACTTC